A single sample is the source of the 25 T cell receptor beta chains below, sequenced in a study of neurological immune-mediated disorders. TCRdb reprocessed the 5' RACE reads via MiXCR and lists one record per CDR3 protein. The sample includes tens of thousands of distinct CDR3 sequences, less than 20% of them seen just once. As for time point: technical triplicate 3. The source material was CD4+ T cells from blood. The source is a female donor with HTLV-1-associated myelopathy (HAM/TSP).

This clonotype has ten or more counts. The rearrangement joins TRBV20-1 to TRBJ1-5; D gene unclear. Germline V CDR1 and CDR2: DFQATT, SNEGSKA (reference sequence). The germline V and J ends were trimmed by 3 bases and 4 bases, with 10 bases remaining between them. The CDR3 contains 13 residues. For the CDR3, the DNA is TGCAGTGCTAGCCACGGAAGAAATCAGCCCCAGCATTTT. Amino acids: CSASHGRNQPQHF.

This clonotype was seen ten or more times. V is TRBV6-5 and J is TRBJ2-3, with D perhaps matching TRBD2 (6 bases). The CDR3 consists of 15 residues. The V end was cut by 6 bases, the J end by 2 bases, with 15 bases between. Germline CDR1 and CDR2: MNHEY and SVGAGI. DNA for the CDR3: TGTGCCAGCAGGAGGCTAGCGAGTGTCACAGATACGCAGTATTTT. This codes for CASRRLASVTDTQYF.

The rearrangement joins TRBV20-1 to TRBJ2-3; 11 positions match TRBD2. V lost 7 bases, J lost 4 bases, and 1 base stayed unmatched. Germline CDR1 reads DFQATT; CDR2 reads SNEGSKA (reference sequence). This CDR3 region has 12 residues. This chain's CDR3 is CSVAGGPDTQYF. The CDR3 DNA sequence: TGCAGTGTAGCGGGGGGGCCAGATACGCAGTATTTT.

This clonotype was detected ten times or more. The V gene is TRBV20-1, the J gene TRBJ2-7; tentatively, D is TRBD2 (5 bases). The V end lost 3 bases, the J end lost 4 bases, and 10 bases lay between the germline ends. Germline V CDR1 and CDR2: DFQATT, SNEGSKA (reference sequence). This CDR3 has 12 residues. CDR3 nucleotides: TGCAGTGCTAGGGCCAGGACTTACGAGCAGTACTTC. It encodes CSARARTYEQYF.

This clonotype has ten or more counts. This chain links TRBV6-5 with TRBJ2-2; no clear D gene. From germline, CDR1 is MNHEY and CDR2 SVGAGI. This CDR3 has 16 amino acids. V lost 0 bases and J lost 0, with 8 bases in between. CDR3 nucleotides: TGTGCCAGCAGTTACTCCAGGCCAACGAACACCGGGGAGCTGTTTTTT. Translated: CASSYSRPTNTGELFF.

This clonotype was counted many times. The chain links TRBV5-1 to TRBJ2-6; no firm D call. This CDR3 has 11 residues. Germline V gives CDR1 SGHRS, CDR2 YFSETQ. V gave up 6 bases and J gave up 4 bases, with 2 bases separating them. This chain's CDR3 is CASTGANVLTF. DNA for the CDR3: TGCGCCAGCACAGGGGCCAACGTCCTGACTTTC.

This clonotype was counted at least ten times. The V call is TRBV12-3 or TRBV12-4, the J call TRBJ1-5; perhaps TRBD1 as D (6 bases). The CDR3 runs to 15 residues. V lost 3 bases to trimming and J lost 1 base, with 10 bases between them. The CDR3 sequence: CASSFRGASNQPQHF. The CDR3 nucleotides read TGTGCCAGCAGTTTTCGGGGGGCGAGCAATCAGCCCCAGCATTTT.

This clonotype was detected many times. V gene TRBV7-2 combines with J gene TRBJ1-2; TRBD1 matches at 12 bases. The CDR3 contains 15 residues. With V trimmed by 0 bases and J by 7 bases, 3 bases remained unmatched. The germline CDR1 and CDR2 sequences are SGHTA and FQGNSA. The CDR3 is CASSLAGQGALGYTF. In DNA, the CDR3 is TGTGCCAGCAGCTTAGCGGGACAGGGGGCGCTTGGCTACACCTTC.

Worth noting for this clonotype: A junction boundary mismatches the germline segment, possibly from a read error. V gene TRBV7-9 combines with J gene TRBJ2-5; tentative D call: TRBD1 (6 bases). There are 15 residues in the CDR3. The germline V gene has CDR1 SEHNR and CDR2 FQNEAQ (reference sequence). This CDR3 reads CASSSVRDMAETQYF. The CDR3 nucleotides are TGTGCCAGCAGTTCAGTACGGGACATGGCCGAGACCCAATACTTC.

This clonotype was found many times. DNA for the CDR3: TGTGCCATCAGCCCGGGACTAGCGGGCCTCCAAGATACGCAGTATTTT. Its protein product is CAISPGLAGLQDTQYF. V is TRBV10-3 and J is TRBJ2-3; TRBD2 matches at 12 bases. The CDR3 contains 16 residues. Unmatched junction bases numbered 9, after V lost 6 bases and J lost 5 bases. The germline V gene encodes CDR1 ENHRY and CDR2 SYGVKD.

This clonotype was seen repeatedly, ten times or more. The chain recombines TRBV29-1 with TRBJ2-5, with 7 bases fitting TRBD1. J was trimmed by 4 bases and V by 5 bases; bases with no gene match: 7. The CDR3 spans 13 residues. Germline V gene lookup returns CDR1 SQVTM and CDR2 ANQGSEA. CDR3 nucleotides: TGCAGCGTTTCAGGGGGTGTGGGAGAGACCCAGTACTTC. Protein sequence: CSVSGGVGETQYF.

This clonotype has a count of ten or more. The J gene is TRBJ1-1, the V gene TRBV20-1, with no clear D. Germline CDR1 and CDR2: DFQATT and SNEGSKA (reference sequence). V lost 1 base to trimming and J lost 1 base, with 10 bases between them. This CDR3 contains 14 residues. The CDR3 sequence: CSARVGSENTEAFF. The CDR3 DNA follows: TGCAGTGCTAGAGTCGGGAGTGAGAACACTGAAGCTTTCTTT.

The chain employs TRBV5-1 and TRBJ2-1; TRBD2 matches 15 bases. The CDR3 is 16 amino acids. CDR1 SGHRS and CDR2 YFSETQ come from the germline V gene. V lost 3 bases to trimming and J lost 10 bases; unmatched junction nucleotides: 8. The CDR3 region is CASSSRTSGGAGEQFF. In DNA form, the CDR3 reads TGCGCCAGCAGCTCGAGGACTAGCGGGGGGGCCGGGGAGCAGTTCTTC.

This clonotype was recorded many times. The V call is TRBV7-8, the J call TRBJ2-2; TRBD1 aligns across 8 bases. Germline V gene sequence: CDR1 SGHVS, CDR2 FQNEAQ. The V gene end was trimmed by 1 base and the J gene end by 4 bases; junction bases not matched to a gene: 5. The CDR3 extends over 16 amino acids. The CDR3 loop reads CASSLVAGGGTGELFF. The CDR3 DNA follows: TGTGCCAGCAGCTTAGTTGCAGGGGGCGGCACCGGGGAGCTGTTTTTT.

This clonotype was observed many times. The J gene is TRBJ2-3, the V gene TRBV30, with D unclear. This CDR3 spans 12 amino acids. With 3 bases removed from V and 8 bases from J, the gap between germline ends came to 12 bases. The germline V gene has CDR1 GTSNPN and CDR2 SVGIG (reference sequence). In DNA form, the CDR3 reads TGTGCCTGGAGCGACTCCCCGGGTACGCAGTATTTT. Translated: CAWSDSPGTQYF.

In its sample, this clonotype was seen many times. J is TRBJ1-1 and V is TRBV7-2, with TRBD1 matching over 10 bases. Germline assignment: CDR1 SGHTA and CDR2 FQGNSA. Trimming took 1 base from V and 0 from J; bases not matched to a gene: 2. This CDR3 comprises 16 residues. The CDR3 sequence is CASSLVGTGVNTEAFF. The CDR3 coding sequence is TGTGCCAGCAGCTTAGTAGGGACAGGGGTGAACACTGAAGCTTTCTTT. Complete variable domain (other parts from reference TRBV7-2 and TRBJ1-1): GAGVSQSPSNKVTEKGKDVELRCDPISGHTALYWYRQSLGQGLEFLIYFQGNSAPDKSGLPSDRFSAERTGGSVSTLTIQRTQQEDSAVYLCASSLVGTGVNTEAFFGQGTRLTVV.

This clonotype was seen at least ten times. CDR3 residues: CASSYWGRGYTYEQYF. The CDR3, as DNA: TGTGCCAGCAGTTACTGGGGGAGAGGCTACACCTACGAGCAGTACTTC. The V call is TRBV6-2 or TRBV6-3, the J call TRBJ2-7; D possibly matches TRBD1 or TRBD2 (5 bases each). V was shortened by 1 base and J by 2 bases, with 15 bases between the two germline ends. CDR1 is MNHEY and CDR2 is SVGEGT in the germline V gene. CDR3 length equals 16 residues.

At least ten counts were recorded for this clonotype. CDR3 in DNA: TGTGCCAGCAGCTTAAGCGGGGGGGGCCTTGGGGGTGGTGAGCAGTTCTTC. Translating gives CASSLSGGGLGGGEQFF. The rearrangement links TRBV7-2 to TRBJ2-1; 10 bases match TRBD2. The CDR3 is 17 amino acids. The V gene end was trimmed by 2 bases and the J gene end by 9 bases; junction bases not matched to a gene: 13. Germline-derived CDR1 and CDR2 are SGHTA and FQGNSA.

This chain uses TRBV7-3 with TRBJ2-1, with a tentative D call TRBD1 (6 bases). This CDR3 comprises 14 residues. The germline gives CDR1 SGHTA, CDR2 FQGTGA. V was clipped by 9 bases and J by 1 base, with 13 bases between them. This CDR3 reads CASSPTGSYNEQFF. DNA of the CDR3: TGTGCCAGTAGCCCCACAGGGTCCTACAATGAGCAGTTCTTC. Together with reference TRBV7-3 and TRBJ2-1, the CDR3 gives the full variable domain: GAGVSQTPSNKVTEKGKYVELRCDPISGHTALYWYRQSLGQGPEFLIYFQGTGAADDSGLPNDRFFAVRPEGSVSTLKIQRTERGDSAVYLCASSPTGSYNEQFFGPGTRLTVL.

Turning to this clonotype: The limits of the CDR3 on the DNA are not certain, so only TCRdb's listed CDR3 is given. The V call is TRBV7-2, the J call TRBJ2-1; TRBD2, the table's D call, lacks a check against the DNA. The CDR3 length is 18 residues, termini included. Germline V gives CDR1 SGHTA, CDR2 FQGNSA. The CDR3 is CASSFYICSARDPSGQFF.

Many counts were recorded for this clonotype. This chain links TRBV7-9 with TRBJ2-5; 8 bases line up with TRBD2. Germline trimming cut 7 bases from V and 5 bases from J; bases unmatched to any gene: 12. Looked up from germline, CDR1 is SEHNR and CDR2 is FQNEAQ (reference sequence). The CDR3 length is 15 residues. The CDR3 sequence is CASITGAGVGETQYF. In DNA, the CDR3 is TGTGCCAGCATAACAGGAGCGGGAGTTGGGGAGACCCAGTACTTC.

This clonotype was picked up many times. The rearrangement uses TRBV9 and TRBJ2-7, with 9 bases fitting TRBD2. Trimming removed 0 bases from V and 5 bases from J; junction bases left unmatched: 0. The CDR3 contains 13 residues. CDR1 is SGDLS, CDR2 YYNGEE, per germline. CDR3 coding DNA: TGTGCCAGCAGCGTAGGACTAGCGGACGAGCAGTACTTC. Its protein product is CASSVGLADEQYF.

This chain links TRBV18 with TRBJ1-2; TRBD1 is a possible D gene (5 bases). The germline V and J ends were trimmed by 5 bases and 6 bases, with 13 bases remaining between them. The CDR3 has 13 residues. CDR1 is KGHSH and CDR2 is LQKENI in the germline V gene. The CDR3 DNA sequence: TGTGCCAGCTCAGAGGGACCAGGGCATGGCTACACCTTC. Translating it yields CASSEGPGHGYTF.

CDR3 nucleotides: TGTGCCAGCAGCTTGCAAGGGACAGGGGCTCTTGAAGCTCAAGCTTTCTTT. Protein: CASSLQGTGALEAQAFF. The chain is built from TRBV5-6 and TRBJ1-1; TRBD1 aligns across 10 bases. With V trimmed by 1 base and J by 9 bases, 15 bases remained unmatched. This CDR3 contains 17 residues. Germline V gene lookup returns CDR1 SGHDT and CDR2 YYEEEE.

This clonotype was detected ten times or more. This chain connects TRBV11-3 to TRBJ2-3; D remains unclear. The length of the CDR3 is 11 residues. Germline loops: CDR1 SGHNT, CDR2 YENEEA. CDR3 residues: CASSMGNTQYF. The CDR3 region has the DNA TGTGCAAGCTCTATGGGAAATACGCAGTATTTT.